This T cell receptor beta chain is drawn from a study of blood T cell repertoires in COVID-19. Study at large: Sites across the United States, Italy and Spain contributed samples from acute and convalescent COVID-19. PBMCs, B-cell-depleted T cells, or T cells provided the cDNA or gDNA that made up the material.

On this clone itself: Additional DNA sequences in this sample encode the identical CDR3.

How the authors handled the data: Estimated nucleated cell counts came from reference gene primer amplification. Assay: immunoSEQ multiplex PCR; the TCRdb copy retains only in-frame clones and omits some. Clone size and V and J calls were adopted from that table, with D and trimming inferred from the DNA. The repertoire holds about 210,000 clones, with more than 75% as singletons. Followed over time, Seattle patients had been enrolled while infection was active. This CDR3 is built from 13 residues. Per germline, CDR1 SGHRS and CDR2 YFSETQ. The V end lost 4 bases, the J end lost 3 bases, and 10 bases lay between the germline ends.

This chain joins TRBV5-1 and TRBJ1-2; D is uncertain. The sample taken for sequencing was peripheral blood. This TCR derives from a woman in her seventies with COVID-19, enrolled during active disease. The CDR3 region has the DNA TGCGCCAGCAGCCCCACGGGAGACTATGGCTACACCTTC. Protein: CASSPTGDYGYTF.